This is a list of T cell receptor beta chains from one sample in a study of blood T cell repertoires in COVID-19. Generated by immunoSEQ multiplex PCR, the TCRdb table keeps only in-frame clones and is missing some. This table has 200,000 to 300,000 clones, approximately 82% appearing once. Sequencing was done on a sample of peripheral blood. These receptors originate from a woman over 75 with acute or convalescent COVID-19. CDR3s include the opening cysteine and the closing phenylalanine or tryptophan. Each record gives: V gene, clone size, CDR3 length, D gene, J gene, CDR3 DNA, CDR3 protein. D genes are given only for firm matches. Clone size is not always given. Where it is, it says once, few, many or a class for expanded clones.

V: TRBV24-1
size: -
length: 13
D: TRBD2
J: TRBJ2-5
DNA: TGTGCCACCGCGGGGGGCGGACCCGGTTCCCAGTACTTC
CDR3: CATAGGGPGSQYF

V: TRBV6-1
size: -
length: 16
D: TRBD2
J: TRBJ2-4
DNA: TGTGCCAGCAGTGAAACGGGTTCCGGGACTAACTCCATTCAGTACTTC
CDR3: CASSETGSGTNSIQYF

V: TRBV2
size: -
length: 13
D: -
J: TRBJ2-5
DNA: TGTGCCAGCATCCAGCGTCCCCAAGAGACCCAGTACTTC
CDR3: CASIQRPQETQYF

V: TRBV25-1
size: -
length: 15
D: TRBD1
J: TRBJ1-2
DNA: TGTGCCAGCAGTGGGGCGGGCACAGGGGGCGCTGGCTACACCTTC
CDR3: CASSGAGTGGAGYTF

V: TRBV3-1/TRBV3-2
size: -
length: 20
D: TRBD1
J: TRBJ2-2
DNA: TGTGCCAGCAGCCAAGATCCGAGGTGGGACAGGGGTTCGAACACCGGGGAGCTGTTTTTT
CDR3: CASSQDPRWDRGSNTGELFF

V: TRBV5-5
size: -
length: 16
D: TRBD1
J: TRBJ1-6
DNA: TGTGCCAGCAGCTTGAGATCCGGGACAGGGGATTCACCCCTCCACTTT
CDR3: CASSLRSGTGDSPLHF

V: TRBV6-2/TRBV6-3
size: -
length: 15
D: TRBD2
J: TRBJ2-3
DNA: TGTGCCAGCAGTTTGCGAGCGGGGGGGCCAGATACGCAGTATTTT
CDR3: CASSLRAGGPDTQYF

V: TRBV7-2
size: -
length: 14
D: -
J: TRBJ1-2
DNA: TGTGCCAGCAGCTTAGCTTCAGGGACTTATGGCTACACCTTC
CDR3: CASSLASGTYGYTF

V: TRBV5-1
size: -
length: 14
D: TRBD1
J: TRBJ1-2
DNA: TGCGCCAGCAGCTTTGCCGGGACAGACTATGGCTACACCTTC
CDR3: CASSFAGTDYGYTF

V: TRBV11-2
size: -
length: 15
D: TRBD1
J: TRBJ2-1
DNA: TGTGCCAGCAGCTCACAGGGGATTGCCTACAATGAGCAGTTCTTC
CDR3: CASSSQGIAYNEQFF

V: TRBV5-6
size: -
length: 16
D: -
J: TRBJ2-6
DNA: TGTGCCAGCAGCTTGTTGGACAGCACTGGGGCCAACGTCCTGACTTTC
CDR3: CASSLLDSTGANVLTF

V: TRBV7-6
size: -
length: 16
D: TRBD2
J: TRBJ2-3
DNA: TGTGCCAGCAGCCCCGGACTAGCGGGCAGCACAGATACGCAGTATTTT
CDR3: CASSPGLAGSTDTQYF

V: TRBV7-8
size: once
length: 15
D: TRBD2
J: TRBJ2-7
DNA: TGTGCCAGCAGCTTAGAATCCGGGAGGGGATACGAGCAGTACTTC
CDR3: CASSLESGRGYEQYF

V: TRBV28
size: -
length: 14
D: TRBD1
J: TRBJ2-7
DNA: TGTGCCAGCAGTTTAGGGGGCCAGGGGGACGAGCAGTACTTC
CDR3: CASSLGGQGDEQYF

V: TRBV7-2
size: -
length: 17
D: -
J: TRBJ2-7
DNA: TGTGCCAGCAGCTCCGTAGCGGTCTCCAAGGGGGCTTACGAGCAGTACTTC
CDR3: CASSSVAVSKGAYEQYF

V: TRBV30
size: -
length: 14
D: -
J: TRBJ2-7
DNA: TGTGCCTGGAGCTCGGGACGTCGCGGGGACGAGCAGTACTTC
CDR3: CAWSSGRRGDEQYF

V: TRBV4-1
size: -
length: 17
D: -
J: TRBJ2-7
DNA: TGCGCCAGCAGCCAAGACGGCCAGGGAAGTGTATCCTACGAGCAGTACTTC
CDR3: CASSQDGQGSVSYEQYF

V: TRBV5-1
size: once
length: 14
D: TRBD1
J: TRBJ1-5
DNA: TGCGCCAGCAGCTTGGGACAGGGGAGAGAGCCCCAGCATTTT
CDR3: CASSLGQGREPQHF

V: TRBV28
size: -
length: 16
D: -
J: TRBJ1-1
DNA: TGTGCCGTCCAAGGTAGGACAATCGGGGGGAACACTGAAGCTTTCTTT
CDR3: CAVQGRTIGGNTEAFF

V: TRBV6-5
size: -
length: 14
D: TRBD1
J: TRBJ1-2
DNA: TGTGCCAGCAGTACCGAGACAGGGGGATGGGGCTACACCTTC
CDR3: CASSTETGGWGYTF

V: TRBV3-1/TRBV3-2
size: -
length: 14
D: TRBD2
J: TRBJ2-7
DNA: TGTGCCAGCAGAAGAAGCGGGGTCCCAACTGAGCAGTACTTC
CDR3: CASRRSGVPTEQYF

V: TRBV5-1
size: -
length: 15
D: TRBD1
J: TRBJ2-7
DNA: TGCGCCAGCGGCCAAGGAGACAGGGTGGGTTACGAGCAGTACTTC
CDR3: CASGQGDRVGYEQYF